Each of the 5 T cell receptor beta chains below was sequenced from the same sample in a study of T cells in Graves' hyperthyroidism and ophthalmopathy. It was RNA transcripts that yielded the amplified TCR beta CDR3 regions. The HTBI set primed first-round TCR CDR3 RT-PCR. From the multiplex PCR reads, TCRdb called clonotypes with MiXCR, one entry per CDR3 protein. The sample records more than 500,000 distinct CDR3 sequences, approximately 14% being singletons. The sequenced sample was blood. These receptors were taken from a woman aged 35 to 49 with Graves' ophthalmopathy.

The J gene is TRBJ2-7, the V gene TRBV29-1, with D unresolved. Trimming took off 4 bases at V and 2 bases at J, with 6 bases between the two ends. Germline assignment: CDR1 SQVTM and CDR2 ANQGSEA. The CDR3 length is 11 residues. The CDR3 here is CSVGGTYEQYF. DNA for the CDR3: TGCAGCGTTGGCGGAACCTACGAGCAGTACTTC.

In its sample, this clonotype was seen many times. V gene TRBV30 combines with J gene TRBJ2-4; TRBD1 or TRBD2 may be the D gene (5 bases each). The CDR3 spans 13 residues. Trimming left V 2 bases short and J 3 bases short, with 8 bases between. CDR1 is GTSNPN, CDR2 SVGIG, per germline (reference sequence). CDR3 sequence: CAWSRDLKNIQYF. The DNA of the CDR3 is TGTGCCTGGAGTAGGGACCTCAAAAACATTCAGTACTTC.

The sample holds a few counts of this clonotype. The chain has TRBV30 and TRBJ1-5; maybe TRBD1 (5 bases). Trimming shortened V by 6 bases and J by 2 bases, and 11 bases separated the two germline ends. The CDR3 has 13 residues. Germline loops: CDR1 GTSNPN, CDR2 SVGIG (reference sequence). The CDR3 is CACGGSGNQPQHF. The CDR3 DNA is TGTGCCTGTGGGGGATCAGGCAATCAGCCCCAGCATTTT. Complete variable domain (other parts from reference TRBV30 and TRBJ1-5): SQTIHQWPATLVQPVGSPLSLECTVEGTSNPNLYWYRQAAGRGLQLLFYSVGIGQISSEVPQNLSASRPQDRQFILSSKKLLLSDSGFYLCACGGSGNQPQHFGDGTRLSIL.

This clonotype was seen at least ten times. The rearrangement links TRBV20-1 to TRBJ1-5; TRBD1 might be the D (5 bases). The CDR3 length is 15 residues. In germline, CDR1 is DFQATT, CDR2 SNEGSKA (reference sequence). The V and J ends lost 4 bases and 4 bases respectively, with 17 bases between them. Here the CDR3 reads CSAIPGPGGNQPQHF. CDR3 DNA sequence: TGCAGTGCTATTCCGGGCCCCGGGGGGAATCAGCCCCAGCATTTT.

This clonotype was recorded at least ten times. CDR3 DNA: TGTGCCAGCAGCCTTGGGACTAGCGGGGCCCATTACGAGCAGTACTTC. This codes for CASSLGTSGAHYEQYF. The genes are TRBV11-2 and TRBJ2-7; 13 bases agree with TRBD2. V lost 5 bases, J lost 4 bases, and 8 bases stayed unmatched. The CDR3 runs 16 residues. Germline V gives CDR1 SGHAT, CDR2 FQNNGV.